Shown below are 23 T cell receptor beta chains from a single sample sequenced in a study of control samples from healthy donors and cancer patients. The table came from immunoSEQ multiplex PCR; TCRdb's copy has only in-frame clones and leaves some out. The sample has 130,000 to 150,000 clones, roughly 94% seen once. Sequenced input: PBMCs. Receptors were obtained from a man in his 60s with colorectal cancer.

A remark on this clone: This specimen includes other DNA sequences encoding the same CDR3. V and J are TRBV19 and TRBJ2-7; the D call may be TRBD1 or TRBD2 (7 bases each). The CDR3 contains 14 residues. Trimming took off 4 bases at V and 2 bases at J, with 12 bases between the two ends. Germline V gives CDR1 LNHDA, CDR2 SQIVND (reference sequence). CDR3 loop: CASSSSGGAYEQYF. CDR3 DNA: TGTGCCAGTAGTAGTTCAGGGGGGGCCTACGAGCAGTACTTC.

As concerns this clone: The junction differs from germline at one of its ends, possibly a read error. V is TRBV3-1 (or the pseudogene TRBV3-2) and J is TRBJ1-1, with TRBD1 as a possible D gene (5 bases). The CDR3 covers 13 residues. Germline V gene lookup returns CDR1 LGHDT and CDR2 YNNKEL (reference sequence). CDR3 nucleotides: TGTGCCAGCAGTCAAGGGGTCTACACTGAAGCTTTCTTT. As protein: CASSQGVYTEAFF.

The chain couples TRBV5-1 to TRBJ2-1, with D uncertain. This CDR3 region has 15 residues. V dropped 2 bases and J dropped 4 bases, with 13 bases sitting between them. CDR1 is SGHRS, CDR2 YFSETQ, per germline. The CDR3 region is CASSLGSSLYNEQFF. In DNA form, the CDR3 reads TGCGCCAGCAGCTTAGGTAGTTCTCTATACAATGAGCAGTTCTTC.

This clone was seen a few times. This rearrangement joins TRBV7-9 to TRBJ1-4, with 10 bases aligning to TRBD1. The CDR3 runs to 17 residues. V gave up 4 bases and J gave up 3 bases; unmatched junction bases: 8. CDR1 is SEHNR and CDR2 is FQNEAQ in the germline V gene (reference sequence). The CDR3, as DNA: TGTGCCAGCAGCTCCTCCGGGACAGGGGCGGCTAATGAAAAACTGTTTTTT. Translated, it gives CASSSSGTGAANEKLFF.

The chain is built from TRBV12-3 or TRBV12-4 and TRBJ2-3; tentatively, D is TRBD1 (5 bases). Trimming stripped 5 bases from V and 7 bases from J, with 13 bases between. The CDR3 runs to 13 residues. The CDR3 protein is CASSRPGMNTQYF. The CDR3, as DNA: TGTGCCAGCAGTCGACCAGGGATGAATACGCAGTATTTT.

The V gene is TRBV20-1, the J gene TRBJ2-1; D gene ambiguous. CDR3 size: 15 residues. CDR1 is DFQATT, CDR2 SNEGSKA, per germline (reference sequence). V was cut by 3 bases and J by 2 bases, with 14 bases left in between. Written as DNA, the CDR3 is TGCAGTGCTAGTCGGGTCCCTCCTCCCTACAATGAGCAGTTCTTC. The encoded protein is CSASRVPPPYNEQFF.

The gene calls are TRBV11-2 and TRBJ2-5; D not certain. CDR1 and CDR2 (germline): SGHAT, FQNNGV. With 2 bases removed from V and 3 bases from J, the gap between germline ends came to 1 base. This CDR3 has 11 amino acids. CDR3 in amino acids: CASSLKETQYF. The CDR3, as DNA: TGTGCCAGCAGCTTAAAAGAGACCCAGTACTTC.

The chain joins TRBV5-5 to TRBJ1-3; TRBD1 is a possible D gene (6 bases). V gave up 2 bases and J gave up 0 bases, with 9 bases separating them. Germline V gene data show CDR1 as SGHKS and CDR2 as YYEKEE (reference sequence). The CDR3 runs 15 residues. Here the CDR3 reads CASSLGGSSGNTIYF. CDR3 in DNA: TGTGCCAGCAGCTTAGGGGGGAGCTCTGGAAACACCATATATTTT.

This chain links TRBV19 with TRBJ1-4; D call uncertain. The CDR3 spans 15 residues. CDR1 is LNHDA and CDR2 is SQIVND in the germline V gene (reference sequence). V was cut by 5 bases and J by 0 bases, with 10 bases left in between. In DNA form, the CDR3 reads TGTGCCAGTAGTGCGGGAGGCACAACTAATGAAAAACTGTTTTTT. It yields the protein CASSAGGTTNEKLFF.

The rearrangement uses TRBV18 and TRBJ2-1; weak D call: TRBD1 (5 bases). The CDR3 has 15 residues. CDR1 is KGHSH, CDR2 LQKENI, per germline. The V and J ends lost 6 bases and 9 bases respectively, with 21 bases between them. CDR3 bases: TGTGCCAGCTCGCCATACCAGGGAATCCGCGGTGAGCAGTTCTTC. Translating gives CASSPYQGIRGEQFF.

The gene calls are TRBV27 and TRBJ2-4; 8 bases align to TRBD1. V lost 7 bases to trimming and J lost 1 base; unmatched junction nucleotides: 6. Germline V gene data show CDR1 as MNHEY and CDR2 as SMNVEV (reference sequence). The length of the CDR3 is 15 residues. In DNA, the CDR3 is TGTGCCAGCAAACCGGACAGGGTGGCCAAAAACATTCAGTACTTC. This sequence encodes CASKPDRVAKNIQYF.

The V gene is TRBV7-8, the J gene TRBJ2-2; D gene unclear. The CDR3 extends over 15 amino acids. Trimming stripped 1 base from V and 7 bases from J, with 13 bases between. CDR1 is SGHVS, CDR2 FQNEAQ, per germline. This chain's CDR3 is CASSLVAVSGGELFF. DNA of the CDR3: TGTGCCAGCAGCTTAGTCGCTGTTTCGGGCGGGGAGCTGTTTTTT. Full variable domain (outside the CDR3, taken from reference TRBV7-8 and TRBJ2-2): GAGVSQSPRYKVAKRGQDVALRCDPISGHVSLFWYQQALGQGPEFLTYFQNEAQLDKSGLPSDRFFAERPEGSVSTLKIQRTQQEDSAVYLCASSLVAVSGGELFFGEGSRLTVL.

The chain couples TRBV6-5 to TRBJ1-2, with 7 bases fitting TRBD1. The CDR3 extends over 14 amino acids. Germline assignment: CDR1 MNHEY and CDR2 SVGAGI. Trimming removed 2 bases from V and 4 bases from J; junction bases left unmatched: 4. The CDR3 region is CASSYDRASYGYTF. The CDR3 DNA is TGTGCCAGCAGTTACGACAGGGCGTCCTATGGCTACACCTTC.

This clone appeared a single time. V usage is TRBV7-9 and J usage is TRBJ2-5; 13 bases line up with TRBD2. The trim removed 4 bases at V and 5 bases at J, leaving 10 bases unmatched. The germline V gene has CDR1 SEHNR and CDR2 FQNEAQ (reference sequence). This CDR3 comprises 17 residues. Written as DNA, the CDR3 is TGTGCCAGCAGCTCGGGACTAGCGGGAACTAGGGGGGAGACCCAGTACTTC. Translation: CASSSGLAGTRGETQYF.

V gene TRBV28 combines with J gene TRBJ2-1; a weak D match, TRBD1 (6 bases). CDR3 length: 15 amino acids. Trimming stripped 5 bases from V and 4 bases from J, with 15 bases between. Looked up from germline, CDR1 is MDHEN and CDR2 is SYDVKM. CDR3 region: CASSPQGPVYNEQFF. CDR3 bases: TGTGCCAGCAGTCCACAGGGTCCTGTTTACAATGAGCAGTTCTTC.

The chain joins TRBV5-6 to TRBJ2-7; TRBD1 matches at 10 bases. The CDR3 runs to 14 residues. Germline values: CDR1 SGHDT, CDR2 YYEEEE. J gave up 6 bases and V 4 bases, and 7 bases lay outside the gene matches. This CDR3 is CASSRDRGLGEQYF. For the CDR3, the DNA is TGTGCCAGCAGCCGCGACAGGGGGCTGGGCGAGCAGTACTTC.

CDR3 DNA sequence: TGTGCCAGCGGACAGGGGGCCATCGAGCAGTACTTC. Amino acid sequence: CASGQGAIEQYF. The J gene is TRBJ2-7, the V gene TRBV27, with 11 positions matching TRBD1. The CDR3 runs 12 residues. The V gene's germline CDR1 is MNHEY and CDR2 SMNVEV (reference sequence). The V segment lost 8 bases and the J segment 6 bases; nucleotides outside the gene matches: 3.

The rearrangement links TRBV7-2 to TRBJ1-4; 7 bases match TRBD1. The germline CDR1 and CDR2 sequences are SGHTA and FQGNSA. Trimming took 5 bases from V and 8 from J; bases not matched to a gene: 8. This CDR3 spans 14 amino acids. The CDR3: CASSLTGQKEKLFF. DNA for the CDR3: TGTGCCAGCAGCCTGACAGGGCAGAAGGAAAAACTGTTTTTT.

This chain joins TRBV4-1 and TRBJ1-4; possibly TRBD1 for D (5 bases). This CDR3 region has 15 residues. Trimming took off 0 bases at V and 2 bases at J, with 7 bases between the two ends. From germline, CDR1 is MGHRA and CDR2 YSYEKL. The CDR3 nucleotides are TGCGCCAGCAGCCAAGAGCGGGACACTAATGAAAAACTGTTTTTT. This translates into CASSQERDTNEKLFF.

The chain carries TRBV21-1 and TRBJ1-2. TRBV21-1 constitutes a pseudogene. There are 15 residues in the CDR3. The CDR3, as DNA: TGTGCCAGCAGCTCTGGGGAGGGAGGGAACTATGGCTACACCTTC. This translates into CASSSGEGGNYGYTF.

V gene TRBV10-2 combines with J gene TRBJ2-7; 10 bases agree with TRBD1. V trimming: 3 bases; J trimming: 5 bases; junction bases outside the gene matches: 7. Germline lookup yields CDR1 WSHSY and CDR2 SAAADI. CDR3 length equals 15 residues. This CDR3 reads CASSEPGQGKHEQYF. CDR3 DNA: TGCGCCAGCAGTGAACCGGGACAGGGGAAACACGAGCAGTACTTC.

V and J are TRBV9 and TRBJ2-3, with 11 bases identical to TRBD1. This CDR3 contains 15 residues. Germline CDR1 and CDR2: SGDLS and YYNGEE. V lost 2 bases, J lost 8 bases, and 7 bases stayed unmatched. DNA for the CDR3: TGTGCCAGCAGCGTCGGGACAGGGGGGATGGGTACGCAGTATTTT. It is translated as CASSVGTGGMGTQYF.

V usage is TRBV30 and J usage is TRBJ2-7, with a tentative D call TRBD1 (6 bases). The germline gives CDR1 GTSNPN, CDR2 SVGIG (reference sequence). V was shortened by 2 bases and J by 6 bases, with 17 bases between the two germline ends. The CDR3 runs 14 residues. The CDR3: CAWSLGQTRGEQYF. CDR3 in DNA: TGTGCCTGGAGTCTTGGACAGACGCGAGGCGAGCAGTACTTC.